What follows are 27 T cell receptor beta chains derived from one specimen sequenced in a study of blood T cell dynamics during melanoma immunotherapy. Generated by immunoSEQ multiplex PCR, the TCRdb table keeps only in-frame clones and is missing some. The table records more than 10,000 clones, 70% to 90% of them present only once. The time point: pre-treatment baseline. The sample consisted of blood, taken from a patient treated with checkpoint blockade. The origin of the receptors is a human donor with melanoma.

The gene calls are TRBV19 and TRBJ1-5; a weak D match, TRBD1 (6 bases). V lost 7 bases to trimming and J lost 5 bases, with 12 bases between them. Germline values: CDR1 LNHDA, CDR2 SQIVND (reference sequence). This CDR3 region has 13 residues. CDR3 in amino acids: CASKAGAYQPQHF. CDR3 DNA sequence: TGTGCCAGTAAGGCAGGGGCCTATCAGCCCCAGCATTTT.

The chain joins TRBV5-1 to TRBJ1-5; no firm D call. Germline V gene sequence: CDR1 SGHRS, CDR2 YFSETQ. Deletions cut 0 bases from V and 5 bases from J, with 12 bases between. CDR3 size: 15 residues. In DNA, the CDR3 is TGCGCCAGCAGCTTGGCGGGCAGGTGGGATCAGCCCCAGCATTTT. Amino acid sequence: CASSLAGRWDQPQHF.

The chain couples TRBV6-1 to TRBJ1-2; tentatively, D is TRBD1 (5 bases). Germline CDR1 MNHNS, CDR2 SASEGT. CDR3 length: 13 residues. V lost 5 bases, J lost 4 bases, and 11 bases lay in between. CDR3 coding DNA: TGTGCCAGCAGTTCGGGGCCCTCCTATGGCTACACCTTC. It is translated as CASSSGPSYGYTF.

This clone was seen a few times. V is TRBV14 and J is TRBJ2-7, with D possibly matching TRBD1 (5 bases). The CDR3 consists of 15 residues. Trimming stripped 1 base from V and 7 bases from J, with 17 bases between. In germline, CDR1 is SGHDN, CDR2 FVKESK. CDR3: CASSQVQGHLQEQYF. The CDR3, as DNA: TGTGCCAGCAGCCAAGTCCAGGGCCACCTCCAAGAGCAGTACTTC.

The sample holds one count of this clone. V is TRBV7-6 and J is TRBJ2-3; D gene unclear. Trimming took 5 bases from V and 6 from J, leaving 15 bases between them. CDR1 is SGHVS, CDR2 FNYEAQ, per germline. CDR3 length: 14 amino acids. The CDR3 loop reads CASSPQPTADTQYF. CDR3 DNA: TGTGCCAGCAGCCCCCAGCCCACAGCCGATACGCAGTATTTT.

CDR3 coding DNA: TGTGCCAGCAGGCCTTCGGCAGCCCCCGGCTATGGCTACACCTTC. Translating gives CASRPSAAPGYGYTF. The genes are TRBV7-3 and TRBJ1-2, with no clear D. Germline V gene data show CDR1 as SGHTA and CDR2 as FQGTGA. This CDR3 has 15 residues. Trimming took 6 bases from V and 4 from J, leaving 18 bases between them. Complete variable domain (other parts from reference TRBV7-3 and TRBJ1-2): GAGVSQTPSNKVTEKGKYVELRCDPISGHTALYWYRQSLGQGPEFLIYFQGTGAADDSGLPNDRFFAVRPEGSVSTLKIQRTERGDSAVYLCASRPSAAPGYGYTFGSGTRLTVV.

The chain uses TRBV6-5 and TRBJ2-7; 10 bases map to TRBD2. CDR3 length: 16 amino acids. CDR1 is MNHEY, CDR2 SVGAGI, per germline. The ends lost 0 bases at V and 4 bases at J; junction bases unmatched: 6. CDR3 protein: CASSYSPDSGGYEQYF. The CDR3 region has the DNA TGTGCCAGCAGTTACTCCCCAGATAGCGGGGGGTACGAGCAGTACTTC.

This clone was seen just once. In DNA form, the CDR3 reads TGTGCCAGCAGTGGGGGGACCCACACAGATACGCAGTATTTT. Amino acids: CASSGGTHTDTQYF. This chain uses TRBV6-4 with TRBJ2-3; the D call may be TRBD1 or TRBD2 (5 bases each). V was cut by 4 bases and J by 2 bases, with 10 bases left in between. From germline, CDR1 is MRHNA and CDR2 SNTAGT. This CDR3 has 14 residues.

The chain has TRBV7-2 and TRBJ1-2, with unresolved D. Germline assignment: CDR1 SGHTA and CDR2 FQGNSA. CDR3 length equals 15 residues. Trimming removed 1 base from V and 4 bases from J, with 13 bases in between. CDR3 sequence reads: CASSLEVGRSYGYTF. The CDR3 DNA reads TGTGCCAGCAGCTTAGAGGTGGGGAGAAGCTATGGCTACACCTTC.

The chain uses TRBV18 and TRBJ2-3; 8 bases agree with TRBD1. After removal of 4 bases from V and 3 bases from J, the junction contained 6 bases not matched to a gene. This CDR3 spans 15 amino acids. Germline V lookup: CDR1 KGHSH, CDR2 LQKENI. CDR3 in DNA: TGTGCCAGCTCACGAGACAGGGGTAGGACAGATACGCAGTATTTT. This sequence encodes CASSRDRGRTDTQYF. Full variable domain (rest looked up from reference TRBV18 and TRBJ2-3): NAGVMQNPRHLVRRRGQEARLRCSPMKGHSHVYWYRQLPEEGLKFMVYLQKENIIDESGMPKERFSAEFPKEGPSILRIQQVVRGDSAAYFCASSRDRGRTDTQYFGPGTRLTVL.

The V call is TRBV19, the J call TRBJ1-5; tentatively, D is TRBD1 (6 bases). This CDR3 has 15 amino acids. From germline, CDR1 is LNHDA and CDR2 SQIVND (reference sequence). The V gene lost 3 bases and the J gene lost 2 bases, with 11 bases spanning the gap. The CDR3 sequence: CASSISSGGNQPQHF. The CDR3 bases are TGTGCCAGTAGTATCAGCTCAGGGGGCAATCAGCCCCAGCATTTT.

This sequence joins TRBV7-9 and TRBJ2-3; TRBD2 agrees at 11 bases. The V segment lost 10 bases and the J segment 2 bases; nucleotides outside the gene matches: 5. Germline lookup yields CDR1 SEHNR and CDR2 FQNEAQ (reference sequence). The CDR3 covers 14 residues. Here the CDR3 reads CATLAGGSTDTQYF. The CDR3 coding sequence is TGTGCCACCCTAGCGGGGGGATCCACAGATACGCAGTATTTT.

This chain uses TRBV7-9 with TRBJ1-1; D unclear. CDR3 length: 11 residues. Germline CDR1 SEHNR, CDR2 FQNEAQ (reference sequence). Between the trimmed V and J ends, which lost 5 bases and 8 bases, there was a span of 9 bases. The DNA for the CDR3 is TGTGCCAGCAGCCCGGCTGTCGAAGCTTTCTTT. Translated: CASSPAVEAFF. Looking up the rest from reference TRBV7-9 and TRBJ1-1 gives the full variable domain: DTGVSQNPRHKITKRGQNVTFRCDPISEHNRLYWYRQTLGQGPEFLTYFQNEAQLEKSRLLSDRFSAERPKGSFSTLEIQRTEQGDSAMYLCASSPAVEAFFGQGTRLTVV.

The J gene is TRBJ1-2, the V gene TRBV19, with D perhaps TRBD1 (6 bases). The CDR3 has 12 amino acids. Germline V gene lookup returns CDR1 LNHDA and CDR2 SQIVND (reference sequence). V was trimmed by 5 bases and J by 2 bases, leaving 6 bases between them. DNA for the CDR3: TGTGCCAGTAGTGACAGGAACTATGGCTACACCTTC. It specifies CASSDRNYGYTF.

V usage is TRBV5-1 and J usage is TRBJ2-5; TRBD2 aligns across 10 bases. The CDR3 covers 16 residues. The V segment lost 2 bases and the J segment 7 bases; nucleotides outside the gene matches: 11. Germline V CDR1 and CDR2: SGHRS, YFSETQ. The CDR3 here is CASSFRPSSGGVTQYF. In nucleotides, the CDR3 is TGCGCCAGCAGCTTTCGCCCCTCTAGCGGGGGTGTGACCCAGTACTTC.

The chain joins TRBV19 to TRBJ2-5, with 8 bases that match TRBD2. J was trimmed by 5 bases and V by 1 base; bases with no gene match: 6. The CDR3 covers 15 residues. CDR1 and CDR2 from the germline V gene are LNHDA and SQIVND (reference sequence). The CDR3 spells CASSIGPAGVETQYF. In nucleotides, the CDR3 is TGTGCCAGTAGTATAGGCCCAGCGGGGGTGGAGACCCAGTACTTC.

This clone was found a few times. This rearrangement joins TRBV5-5 to TRBJ1-5; D is uncertain. V lost 1 base and J 4 bases, leaving 12 bases between the germline ends. This CDR3 comprises 15 residues. Per germline, CDR1 SGHKS and CDR2 YYEKEE (reference sequence). In nucleotides, the CDR3 is TGTGCCAGCAGCTTGAACGCAGCGAGGAATCAGCCCCAGCATTTT. It encodes CASSLNAARNQPQHF.

The J gene is TRBJ1-2, the V gene TRBV6-1; D is possibly TRBD1 (5 bases). Between the trimmed V and J ends, which lost 4 bases and 2 bases, there was a span of 11 bases. The CDR3 runs 14 residues. Looked up from germline, CDR1 is MNHNS and CDR2 is SASEGT. In DNA form, the CDR3 reads TGTGCCAGCAGTGCACAGGAGGGGAACTATGGCTACACCTTC. As protein: CASSAQEGNYGYTF.

The CDR3, as DNA: TGTGCCAGCAGTTTATCGACAGGGTCCCAAGAGACCCAGTACTTC. Translating gives CASSLSTGSQETQYF. The chain combines TRBV27 with TRBJ2-5; TRBD1 matches 7 bases. The CDR3 is 15 residues long. Germline CDR1 reads MNHEY; CDR2 reads SMNVEV (reference sequence). V gave up 0 bases and J gave up 1 base; unmatched junction bases: 2.

V is TRBV5-1 and J is TRBJ2-5; D is possibly TRBD2 (6 bases). Germline V lookup: CDR1 SGHRS, CDR2 YFSETQ. The V and J ends lost 2 bases and 4 bases respectively, with 15 bases between them. This CDR3 spans 15 amino acids. The CDR3 spells CASSLRGDGGETQYF. Here the CDR3 DNA reads TGCGCCAGCAGCTTACGAGGGGACGGGGGAGAGACCCAGTACTTC.

This CDR3 reads CASSVAGRGRTGELFF. The CDR3 DNA is TGTGCCAGCAGTGTAGCGGGCAGGGGGCGCACCGGGGAGCTGTTTTTT. The V gene is TRBV7-8, the J gene TRBJ2-2; D possibly corresponds to TRBD1 (8 bases). From germline, CDR1 is SGHVS and CDR2 FQNEAQ. V lost 6 bases and J 4 bases, leaving 18 bases between the germline ends. The length of the CDR3 is 16 residues. Based on the CDR3 plus reference TRBV7-8 and TRBJ2-2, the full variable domain is GAGVSQSPRYKVAKRGQDVALRCDPISGHVSLFWYQQALGQGPEFLTYFQNEAQLDKSGLPSDRFFAERPEGSVSTLKIQRTQQEDSAVYLCASSVAGRGRTGELFFGEGSRLTVL.

This clone has only a few counts. The chain is built from TRBV19 and TRBJ1-2; possible D gene TRBD1, 5 bases. The CDR3 is made up of 15 amino acids. CDR1 is LNHDA and CDR2 is SQIVND in the germline V gene (reference sequence). Trimming pared 11 bases from V and 2 bases from J, leaving 21 bases between. CDR3 sequence reads: CASHWGEGRNYGYTF. The CDR3 DNA is TGTGCCTCTCATTGGGGGGAAGGAAGGAACTATGGCTACACCTTC.

The DNA of the CDR3 is TGCGCCAGCAGCCCGGTTCGAGTGGTAGGTAATGAGCAGTTCTTC. Protein product: CASSPVRVVGNEQFF. The chain carries TRBV5-1 and TRBJ2-1; unclear D gene. Germline values: CDR1 SGHRS, CDR2 YFSETQ. The V end was cut by 4 bases, the J end by 7 bases, with 18 bases between. The CDR3 spans 15 residues.

The chain has TRBV7-3 and TRBJ2-5, with D hard to call. Trimming cost V 1 base and J 1 base, with 7 bases left between them. Germline CDR1 is SGHTA and CDR2 is FQGTGA. The CDR3 consists of 14 residues. The CDR3 nucleotides read TGTGCCAGCAGCTTAAACCCGGGCCAAGAGACCCAGTACTTC. Its translation: CASSLNPGQETQYF.

V usage is TRBV19 and J usage is TRBJ2-3; D unresolved. The CDR3 totals 13 residues. Per germline, CDR1 LNHDA and CDR2 SQIVND (reference sequence). V gave up 5 bases and J gave up 4 bases, with 10 bases separating them. The CDR3 here is CASSPSLSDTQYF. CDR3 nucleotide sequence: TGTGCCAGTAGTCCGTCCTTATCAGATACGCAGTATTTT.

The CDR3 is CASSDRASNQPQHF. In DNA, the CDR3 is TGTGCCAGCAGTGACAGGGCTAGCAATCAGCCCCAGCATTTT. J is TRBJ1-5 and V is TRBV6-1, with a possible D match to TRBD1 (5 bases). The germline gives CDR1 MNHNS, CDR2 SASEGT. The CDR3 loop spans 14 amino acids. Trimming stripped 3 bases from V and 0 bases from J, with 6 bases between.

The sample holds one count of this clone. This chain uses TRBV5-1 with TRBJ2-2, with TRBD2 matching over 9 bases. Trimming cost V 2 bases and J 6 bases; bases outside gene matches: 5. Germline CDR1 reads SGHRS; CDR2 reads YFSETQ. The CDR3 runs 15 residues. CDR3: CASSFVSSGAGELFF. The CDR3 region has the DNA TGCGCCAGCAGCTTTGTGTCTAGCGGGGCCGGGGAGCTGTTTTTT.